These 9 T cell receptor beta chains were sequenced from one sample in a study of response to subunit inactivated influenza vaccine. In TCRdb, the RT-PCR reads were re-called with MiXCR into one record per CDR3 protein. Here the sample spans 290,000 or so distinct CDR3 sequences, 20% to 25% being singletons. The source was PBMCs from blood, collected approximately 20 months after vaccination. All receptors come from a man between 50 and 69 years old who received an inactivated influenza vaccine.

The CDR3 DNA reads TGTGCCAGCAGCTTAGGCGGGGGGGCCCAAGAGACCCAGTACTTC. Residues: CASSLGGGAQETQYF. This sequence joins TRBV11-2 and TRBJ2-5; 9 bases are a match to TRBD2. CDR3 length: 15 residues. The V gene end was trimmed by 1 base and the J gene end by 1 base; junction bases not matched to a gene: 1. Germline V gene data show CDR1 as SGHAT and CDR2 as FQNNGV.

About this clonotype itself: At one boundary the junction diverges from the germline segment, which might be a read error. V gene TRBV7-8 combines with J gene TRBJ1-6; 9 nucleotides match TRBD1. The CDR3 has 16 residues. Per germline, CDR1 SGHVS and CDR2 FQNEAQ. The DNA of the CDR3 is TGTGCCAGCAGCTTGGTGGACAGGGGAAAGGGTTCACCCCTCCATTTT. Protein product: CASSLVDRGKGSPLHF.

This clonotype was counted ten times or more. V is TRBV10-3 and J is TRBJ1-1, with D possibly matching TRBD1 (5 bases). Germline CDR1 ENHRY, CDR2 SYGVKD. The CDR3 consists of 14 residues. The germline V and J ends were trimmed by 8 bases and 4 bases, with 17 bases remaining between them. The CDR3 sequence is CAISGHETATEAFF. CDR3 DNA: TGTGCCATCTCGGGCCACGAGACAGCCACTGAAGCTTTCTTT.

V and J are TRBV20-1 and TRBJ2-3; TRBD2 agrees at 7 bases. After removal of 4 bases from V and 1 base from J, the junction contained 2 bases not matched to a gene. The germline gives CDR1 DFQATT, CDR2 SNEGSKA (reference sequence). The CDR3 spans 13 residues. The CDR3 DNA follows: TGCAGTGCTATCGCGGGGGGCACAGATACGCAGTATTTT. This gives the protein CSAIAGGTDTQYF.

This clonotype appeared a few times. The rearrangement links TRBV24-1 to TRBJ2-3; D gene ambiguous. Germline CDR1 and CDR2: KGHDR and SFDVKD. V was clipped by 9 bases and J by 1 base, with 16 bases between them. The CDR3 covers 15 residues. The CDR3 DNA reads as TGTGCCACCCTCCCACAGAGAGAAGGCACAGATACGCAGTATTTT. This codes for CATLPQREGTDTQYF.

This clonotype has at least ten counts. At one end the junction does not follow the germline gene, possibly because of a read error. V and J are TRBV20-1 and TRBJ1-2; D call uncertain. The CDR3 contains 15 residues. The germline CDR1 and CDR2 sequences are DFQATT and SNEGSKA (reference sequence). CDR3 sequence reads: CSARDDLGLAAPDLF. The CDR3 DNA is TGCAGTGCTAGAGATGATCTGGGTCTTGCCGCCCCCGACCTCTTC.

The genes are TRBV6-5 and TRBJ1-4; no reliable D call. CDR3 size: 14 residues. Germline V gives CDR1 MNHEY, CDR2 SVGAGI. The germline V and J ends were trimmed by 2 bases and 7 bases, with 11 bases remaining between them. CDR3 coding DNA: TGTGCCAGCAGTTACCAAGAGGAAAGTGAAAAACTGTTTTTT. This translates into CASSYQEESEKLFF.

The J gene is TRBJ2-1, the V gene TRBV5-4, with unresolved D. Germline-derived CDR1 and CDR2 are SGHNT and YYREEE (reference sequence). Trimming cost V 1 base and J 8 bases, with 16 bases left between them. The CDR3 is made up of 15 amino acids. This chain's CDR3 is CASSLLSGTIDEQFF. CDR3 in DNA: TGTGCCAGCAGCTTGCTGTCGGGTACCATTGATGAGCAGTTCTTC.

This clonotype has more than one count but fewer than ten. J is TRBJ1-3 and V is TRBV7-9; no reliable D call. Germline values: CDR1 SEHNR, CDR2 FQNEAQ (reference sequence). V was trimmed by 7 bases and J by 0 bases, leaving 4 bases between them. The CDR3 covers 12 residues. This chain's CDR3 is CASTNSGNTIYF. The CDR3 DNA follows: TGTGCCAGCACCAACTCTGGAAACACCATATATTTT. The variable domain in full, completed from reference TRBV7-9 and TRBJ1-3, reads DTGVSQNPRHKITKRGQNVTFRCDPISEHNRLYWYRQTLGQGPEFLTYFQNEAQLEKSRLLSDRFSAERPKGSFSTLEIQRTEQGDSAMYLCASTNSGNTIYFGEGSWLTVV.